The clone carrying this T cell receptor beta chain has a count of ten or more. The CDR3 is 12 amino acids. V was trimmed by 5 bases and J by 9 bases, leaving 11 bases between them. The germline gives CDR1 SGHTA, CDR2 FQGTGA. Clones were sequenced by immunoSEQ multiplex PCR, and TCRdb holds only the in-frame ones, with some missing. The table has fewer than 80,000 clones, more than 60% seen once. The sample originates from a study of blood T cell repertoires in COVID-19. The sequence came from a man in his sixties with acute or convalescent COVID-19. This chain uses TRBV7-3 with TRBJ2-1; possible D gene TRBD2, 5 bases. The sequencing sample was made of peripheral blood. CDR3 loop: CASSGGGSEQFF. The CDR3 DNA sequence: TGTGCCAGCAGCGGCGGCGGGTCTGAGCAGTTCTTC.